These 26 T cell receptor beta chains share one sample of origin, sequenced in a study of T cells in Graves' hyperthyroidism and ophthalmopathy. Amplified TCR beta CDR3 regions came from RNA transcripts. The HTBI primer set served for first-round RT-PCR of the TCR CDR3. Each CDR3 protein is one row after TCRdb ran MiXCR on the multiplex PCR reads. The sample carries approximately 600,000 distinct CDR3 sequences, over 12% recorded once. The source material was blood. The source is a middle-aged woman with Graves' ophthalmopathy.

The chain employs TRBV6-1 and TRBJ1-1; no clear D gene. The CDR3 spans 14 residues. CDR1 MNHNS and CDR2 SASEGT come from the germline V gene. V gave up 0 bases and J gave up 7 bases, with 12 bases separating them. CDR3 DNA: TGTGCCAGCAGTGAAGCATGGAATTATAGTGAAGCTTTCTTT. It is translated as CASSEAWNYSEAFF.

This clonotype was seen ten or more times. The rearrangement joins TRBV20-1 to TRBJ2-7; a weak D match, TRBD2 (5 bases). Trimming left V 6 bases short and J 6 bases short, with 12 bases between. CDR3 length equals 11 residues. The V gene's germline CDR1 is DFQATT and CDR2 SNEGSKA (reference sequence). The CDR3 region has the DNA TGCAGTGCCCCCCTAGCAGTCGAGCAGTACTTC. It encodes CSAPLAVEQYF.

At least ten counts were recorded for this clonotype. CDR3 bases: TGTGCCGTTCGCTACAGGGTACGGGTTGGCTACACCTTC. Protein sequence: CAVRYRVRVGYTF. The chain carries TRBV6-1 and TRBJ1-2, with D possibly TRBD1 on 6 matching bases. Germline lookup yields CDR1 MNHNS and CDR2 SASEGT. Trimming removed 11 bases from V and 7 bases from J, with 20 bases in between. The CDR3 runs to 13 residues.

The chain links TRBV28 to TRBJ1-4, with TRBD1 matching over 9 bases. Germline assignment: CDR1 MDHEN and CDR2 SYDVKM. The V gene end was trimmed by 1 base and the J gene end by 7 bases; junction bases not matched to a gene: 4. The CDR3 is 15 residues long. In nucleotides, the CDR3 is TGTGCCAGCAGTTTATTGGGGACAGGGAGTGAAAAACTGTTTTTT. It yields the protein CASSLLGTGSEKLFF.

V is TRBV11-1 and J is TRBJ2-7; D is ambiguous. V lost 1 base and J 7 bases, leaving 5 bases between the germline ends. The CDR3 is 11 amino acids. Per the germline V gene, CDR1 is SGHAT and CDR2 is FQDESV (reference sequence). The CDR3 is CASSLVREQYF. The DNA for the CDR3 is TGTGCCAGCAGCTTAGTCCGGGAGCAGTACTTC.

This clonotype occurred many times. At one end the junction does not follow the germline gene, possibly because of a read error. As DNA, the CDR3 is TGCGCCAGCAGCTTAAGCGGGACTGATTATGGCTACACCTTC. It is translated as CASSLSGTDYGYTF. This rearrangement joins TRBV12-3 or TRBV12-4 to TRBJ1-2, with a tentative D call TRBD1 (5 bases). The CDR3 is made up of 14 amino acids.

This clonotype has a count of ten or more. The rearrangement joins TRBV30 to TRBJ2-7; D might be TRBD2 (6 bases). CDR1 is GTSNPN, CDR2 SVGIG, per germline (reference sequence). Trimming took off 7 bases at V and 2 bases at J, with 18 bases between the two ends. The length of the CDR3 is 14 residues. CDR3 coding DNA: TGTGCCTCCACAATGGGGGGTTCACCCTACGAGCAGTACTTC. Its protein is CASTMGGSPYEQYF.

The CDR3 here is CSQPPTGNGEQYF. For the CDR3, the DNA is TGCAGTCAGCCTCCGACAGGGAACGGAGAGCAGTACTTC. The rearrangement uses TRBV20-1 and TRBJ2-7; 7 bases fit TRBD1. From germline, CDR1 is DFQATT and CDR2 SNEGSKA (reference sequence). Trimming removed 8 bases from V and 7 bases from J; junction bases left unmatched: 14. The CDR3 has 13 amino acids.

Many counts were recorded for this clonotype. The J gene is TRBJ1-2, the V gene TRBV6-2 or TRBV6-3, with TRBD1 matching 9 bases. The V and J ends lost 2 bases and 2 bases, in that order; junction bases with no gene match: 9. The CDR3 covers 17 residues. Per the germline V gene, CDR1 is MNHEY and CDR2 is SVGEGT. CDR3 sequence: CASSYRSRDRDNYGYTF. The CDR3 nucleotides are TGTGCCAGCAGTTACCGAAGCCGGGACAGGGACAACTATGGCTACACCTTC.

This clonotype was counted between two and nine times. The gene calls are TRBV7-2 and TRBJ2-3; no firm D call. V shed 1 base and J shed 4 bases, with 9 bases lying between them. Germline CDR1 reads SGHTA; CDR2 reads FQGNSA. There are 14 residues in the CDR3. CDR3 coding DNA: TGTGCCAGCAGCTTAGGGCTAGTCTCAGATACGCAGTATTTT. Protein product: CASSLGLVSDTQYF.

This clonotype was observed many times. The rearrangement uses TRBV20-1 and TRBJ1-2; no definite D call. Germline loops: CDR1 DFQATT, CDR2 SNEGSKA (reference sequence). V lost 4 bases, J lost 2 bases, and 8 bases lay in between. The CDR3 runs 12 residues. For the CDR3, the DNA is TGCAGTGCTACTCTAAGAAACTATGGCTACACCTTC. This translates into CSATLRNYGYTF.

In this sample, this clonotype turned up many times. The rearrangement links TRBV7-9 to TRBJ1-1; 10 bases fit TRBD1. The length of the CDR3 is 14 residues. Germline V gene sequence: CDR1 SEHNR, CDR2 FQNEAQ (reference sequence). J gave up 3 bases and V 6 bases, and 4 bases lay outside the gene matches. Here the CDR3 DNA reads TGTGCCAGCAGAACCGGGACAGGGGACACTGAAGCTTTCTTT. It translates to CASRTGTGDTEAFF.

This clonotype was recorded many times. The chain recombines TRBV4-2 with TRBJ2-1; 9 bases agree with TRBD2. Germline V lookup: CDR1 LGHNA, CDR2 YNFKEQ. The CDR3 runs to 16 residues. Losses at the gene ends were 0 bases for V and 3 bases for J; bases not matched to a gene: 3. The CDR3 DNA is TGTGCCAGCAGCCAAGAAGGGACTAGCCACTACAATGAGCAGTTCTTC. Protein sequence: CASSQEGTSHYNEQFF.

The chain links TRBV7-2 to TRBJ1-5; D call uncertain. The germline V gene encodes CDR1 SGHTA and CDR2 FQGNSA. CDR3 length: 14 residues. V dropped 3 bases and J dropped 4 bases, with 10 bases sitting between them. CDR3 sequence reads: CASSFPGVNQPQHF. The CDR3 nucleotides are TGTGCCAGCAGCTTCCCCGGGGTAAATCAGCCCCAGCATTTT.

The rearrangement joins TRBV6-2 or TRBV6-3 to TRBJ1-1; TRBD1 matches at 9 bases. The CDR3 contains 17 residues. The J segment lost 0 bases and the V segment lost 2 bases, leaving 7 bases of the junction unmatched. CDR1 is MNHEY and CDR2 is SVGEGT in the germline V gene. CDR3 coding DNA: TGTGCCAGCAGTTACAAGACAGGGGGATTGCTGAACACTGAAGCTTTCTTT. It yields the protein CASSYKTGGLLNTEAFF.

The rearrangement links TRBV27 to TRBJ2-5; 8 bases map to TRBD2. This CDR3 has 15 residues. Germline V lookup: CDR1 MNHEY, CDR2 SMNVEV (reference sequence). V was pared by 7 bases and J by 4 bases, with 11 bases of the junction left unmatched. Here the CDR3 DNA reads TGTGCCAGCACCAGCGGGAGTGGAATTGGAGAGACCCAGTACTTC. It encodes CASTSGSGIGETQYF.

CDR3 region: CSVEATGNSYEQYF. DNA of the CDR3: TGCAGCGTTGAAGCGACAGGGAATTCCTACGAGCAGTACTTC. This chain joins TRBV29-1 and TRBJ2-7; 7 bases match TRBD1. J gave up 1 base and V 1 base, and 4 bases lay outside the gene matches. Germline CDR1 SQVTM, CDR2 ANQGSEA. The CDR3 totals 14 residues.

The table lists this clonotype with many counts. The chain has TRBV29-1 and TRBJ1-1, with no clear D. Germline CDR1 is SQVTM and CDR2 is ANQGSEA. The CDR3 runs to 13 residues. V was clipped by 0 bases and J by 4 bases, with 9 bases between them. The chain's CDR3 is CSVEDLVITEAFF. DNA for the CDR3: TGCAGCGTTGAAGATCTGGTCATCACTGAAGCTTTCTTT.

This clonotype has a count of ten or more. The chain is built from TRBV28 and TRBJ1-1; maybe TRBD1 (5 bases). Trimming shortened V by 6 bases and J by 4 bases, and 12 bases separated the two germline ends. The germline V gene has CDR1 MDHEN and CDR2 SYDVKM. The length of the CDR3 is 13 residues. DNA for the CDR3: TGTGCCAGCAGCGCGGGGAGGGGCACTGAAGCTTTCTTT. Translated, it gives CASSAGRGTEAFF.

The chain employs TRBV7-9 and TRBJ1-1, with D possibly TRBD1 on 6 matching bases. The CDR3 loop spans 14 amino acids. The V gene lost 5 bases and the J gene lost 8 bases, with 18 bases spanning the gap. CDR1 is SEHNR and CDR2 is FQNEAQ in the germline V gene (reference sequence). CDR3 nucleotides: TGTGCCAGCAGCCCACCACAGGGTGGAGGGGAAGCTTTCTTT. The encoded protein is CASSPPQGGGEAFF.

At least ten counts were recorded for this clonotype. This chain uses TRBV29-1 with TRBJ1-1; D gene ambiguous. Germline CDR1 is SQVTM and CDR2 is ANQGSEA. This CDR3 region has 11 residues. The germline V and J ends were trimmed by 6 bases and 0 bases, with 5 bases remaining between them. In DNA, the CDR3 is TGCAGCGTATTAATGAACACTGAAGCTTTCTTT. This codes for CSVLMNTEAFF.

This clonotype showed up many times. The chain couples TRBV25-1 to TRBJ2-2; TRBD1 is a possible D gene (6 bases). CDR1 and CDR2 from the germline V gene are MGHDK and SYGVNS. V was shortened by 3 bases and J by 6 bases, with 14 bases between the two germline ends. The CDR3 spans 15 residues. The CDR3 DNA reads as TGTGCCAGCAGTGATTCGCAGGGGACCGCCGGGGAGCTGTTTTTT. Translating it yields CASSDSQGTAGELFF. Using reference TRBV25-1 and TRBJ2-2 for the parts outside the CDR3, the full variable domain is EADIYQTPRYLVIGTGKKITLECSQTMGHDKMYWYQQDPGMELHLIHYSYGVNSTEKGDLSSESTVSRIRTEHFPLTLESARPSHTSQYLCASSDSQGTAGELFFGEGSRLTVL.

This clonotype was counted many times. The V call is TRBV6-5, the J call TRBJ2-2; 9 positions agree with TRBD2. Germline V lookup: CDR1 MNHEY, CDR2 SVGAGI. The J segment lost 4 bases and the V segment lost 2 bases, leaving 8 bases of the junction unmatched. The CDR3 spans 17 residues. This chain's CDR3 is CASSYHRLAGSTGELFF. In DNA form, the CDR3 reads TGTGCCAGCAGTTACCACCGGCTAGCGGGATCCACCGGGGAGCTGTTTTTT.

The table lists this clonotype with many counts. The chain is built from TRBV7-8 and TRBJ2-5; D might be TRBD1 or TRBD2, each matching 6 bases. This CDR3 has 14 amino acids. Germline V gene lookup returns CDR1 SGHVS and CDR2 FQNEAQ. Trimming shortened V by 7 bases and J by 5 bases, and 17 bases separated the two germline ends. CDR3 region: CASTPIRGAETQYF. Here the CDR3 DNA reads TGTGCCAGCACCCCGATAAGGGGGGCTGAGACCCAGTACTTC.

This clonotype has ten or more counts. The chain carries TRBV15 and TRBJ1-5; 7 bases fit TRBD1. J gave up 0 bases and V 8 bases, and 4 bases lay outside the gene matches. From germline, CDR1 is LNHNV and CDR2 YYDKDF (reference sequence). This CDR3 region has 14 residues. The CDR3 DNA reads TGTGCCACCGGGACAGTATATAGCAATCAGCCCCAGCATTTT. This sequence encodes CATGTVYSNQPQHF.

This clonotype appeared many times. The genes are TRBV12-3 or TRBV12-4 and TRBJ1-5, with a tentative D call TRBD1 (6 bases). CDR3 length: 14 amino acids. V was trimmed by 6 bases and J by 3 bases, leaving 12 bases between them. The CDR3 nucleotides read TGTGCCAGCAGCGGAAGACAGGACAATCAGCCCCAGCATTTT. Protein: CASSGRQDNQPQHF.